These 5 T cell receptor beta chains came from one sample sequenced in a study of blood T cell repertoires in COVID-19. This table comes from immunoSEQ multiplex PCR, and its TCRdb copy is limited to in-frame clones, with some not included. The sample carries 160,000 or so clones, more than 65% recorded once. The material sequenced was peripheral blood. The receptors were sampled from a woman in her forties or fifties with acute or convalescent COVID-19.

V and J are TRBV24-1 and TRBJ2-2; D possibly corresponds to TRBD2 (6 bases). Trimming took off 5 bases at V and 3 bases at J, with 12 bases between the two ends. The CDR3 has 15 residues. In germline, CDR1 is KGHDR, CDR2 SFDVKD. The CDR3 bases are TGTGCCACCAGTGGGGGGGTCACGCACACCGGGGAGCTGTTTTTT. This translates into CATSGGVTHTGELFF.

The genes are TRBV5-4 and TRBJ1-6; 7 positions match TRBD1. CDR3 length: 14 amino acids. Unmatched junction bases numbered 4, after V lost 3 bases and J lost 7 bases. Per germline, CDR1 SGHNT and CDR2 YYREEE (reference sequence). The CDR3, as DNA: TGTGCCAGCAGCTCCGGGACAGCCAATTCACCCCTCCACTTT. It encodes CASSSGTANSPLHF.

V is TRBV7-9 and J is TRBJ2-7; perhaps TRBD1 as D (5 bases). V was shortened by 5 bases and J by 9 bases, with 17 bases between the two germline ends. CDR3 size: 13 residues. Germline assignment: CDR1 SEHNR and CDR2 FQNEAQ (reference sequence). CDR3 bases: TGTGCCAGCAGCCCCCATAGGGGTTTCCGGCAGTACTTC. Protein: CASSPHRGFRQYF.

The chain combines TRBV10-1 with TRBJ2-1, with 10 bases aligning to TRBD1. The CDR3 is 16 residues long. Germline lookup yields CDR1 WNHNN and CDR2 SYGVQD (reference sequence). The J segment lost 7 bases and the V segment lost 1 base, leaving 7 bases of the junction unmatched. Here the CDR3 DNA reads TGCGCCAGCAGTGAGTACGGGACAGGGGTGGAAAATGAGCAGTTCTTC. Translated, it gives CASSEYGTGVENEQFF.

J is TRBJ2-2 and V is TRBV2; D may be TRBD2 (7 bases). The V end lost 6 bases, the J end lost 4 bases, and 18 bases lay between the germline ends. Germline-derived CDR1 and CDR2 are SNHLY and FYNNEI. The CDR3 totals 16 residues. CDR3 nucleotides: TGTGCCAGCAGGCTAGGGGGAGGGGTGAGCACCGGGGAGCTGTTTTTT. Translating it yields CASRLGGGVSTGELFF.